Presented here are 30 T cell receptor beta chains from one specimen sequenced in a study of siplizumab effects on memory and regulatory T cells. Only in-frame clones appear in the TCRdb table, and some are missing; sequencing was by immunoSEQ multiplex PCR. Of 90,000 to 120,000 clones listed, 93% are singletons. The sample taken for sequencing was Tregs sorted from blood. All receptors derive from a human donor in good health.

The J gene is TRBJ2-5, the V gene TRBV5-8, with D unresolved. This CDR3 is 11 amino acids long. The germline gives CDR1 SGHTS, CDR2 YDEGEE. V lost 1 base and J 5 bases, leaving 3 bases between the germline ends. CDR3 nucleotides: TGTGCCAGCAGCTTGTATGAGACCCAGTACTTC. Translated: CASSLYETQYF.

The rearrangement joins TRBV19 to TRBJ2-1; TRBD2 agrees at 14 bases. The V and J ends lost 10 bases and 9 bases, in that order; junction bases with no gene match: 5. The CDR3 runs to 13 residues. Germline-derived CDR1 and CDR2 are LNHDA and SQIVND (reference sequence). The CDR3 DNA is TGTGCCACGGGACTAGCGGGAGCAACTGAGCAGTTCTTC. Protein: CATGLAGATEQFF.

The CDR3 sequence: CASSPRLLQETQYF. The CDR3 DNA is TGTGCCAGCAGTCCCAGACTGCTTCAAGAGACCCAGTACTTC. The chain combines TRBV6-5 with TRBJ2-5; no firm D call. The V gene's germline CDR1 is MNHEY and CDR2 SVGAGI. With 5 bases removed from V and 2 bases from J, the gap between germline ends came to 12 bases. The CDR3 totals 14 residues.

The chain employs TRBV18 and TRBJ2-1; 8 bases map to TRBD2. The CDR3 totals 15 residues. The V gene's germline CDR1 is KGHSH and CDR2 LQKENI. J was trimmed by 0 bases and V by 3 bases; bases with no gene match: 1. CDR3 region: CASSPSGSSYNEQFF. The CDR3 DNA reads as TGTGCCAGCTCACCCAGCGGGAGCTCCTACAATGAGCAGTTCTTC.

This chain joins TRBV23-1 and TRBJ1-6; D not certain. TRBV23-1 is filed as an ORF, its function uncertain. V was pared by 1 base and J by 3 bases, with 7 bases between. The CDR3 is made up of 15 amino acids. The DNA for the CDR3 is TGCGCCAGCAGTCAATGGAGGGTCTATAATTCACCCCTCCACTTT. It translates to CASSQWRVYNSPLHF.

The chain recombines TRBV11-1 with TRBJ2-5; perhaps TRBD2 as D (6 bases). In germline, CDR1 is SGHAT, CDR2 FQDESV (reference sequence). The V gene lost 5 bases and the J gene lost 1 base, with 14 bases spanning the gap. The CDR3 covers 15 residues. CDR3 protein: CASSIHLGGQETQYF. Here the CDR3 DNA reads TGTGCCAGCAGCATACACCTGGGGGGCCAAGAGACCCAGTACTTC.

This chain joins TRBV30 and TRBJ2-7, with TRBD2 as a possible D gene (6 bases). The V gene lost 2 bases and the J gene lost 0 bases, with 11 bases spanning the gap. Germline V gene sequence: CDR1 GTSNPN, CDR2 SVGIG (reference sequence). This CDR3 contains 14 residues. The CDR3 sequence is CAWSRAGSSYEQYF. DNA for the CDR3: TGTGCCTGGAGTCGGGCGGGAAGCTCCTACGAGCAGTACTTC.

V usage is TRBV2 and J usage is TRBJ1-1; a weak D match, TRBD1 (5 bases). The CDR3 sequence is 14 residues long. CDR1 is SNHLY and CDR2 is FYNNEI in the germline V gene. V lost 1 base and J 8 bases, leaving 14 bases between the germline ends. CDR3 DNA: TGTGCCAGCAGTGAAGGCGGGGGTTTCCGCGAAGCTTTCTTT. It translates to CASSEGGGFREAFF. Together with reference TRBV2 and TRBJ1-1, the CDR3 gives the full variable domain: EPEVTQTPSHQVTQMGQEVILRCVPISNHLYFYWYRQILGQKVEFLVSFYNNEISEKSEIFDDQFSVERPDGSNFTLKIRSTKLEDSAMYFCASSEGGGFREAFFGQGTRLTVV.

V is TRBV27 and J is TRBJ1-5; D uncertain. CDR3 length equals 14 residues. Germline V CDR1 and CDR2: MNHEY, SMNVEV (reference sequence). Trimming cost V 0 bases and J 4 bases, with 7 bases left between them. The CDR3 loop is CASSLSGQNQPQHF. CDR3 coding DNA: TGTGCCAGCAGTTTATCGGGCCAGAATCAGCCCCAGCATTTT.

The chain joins TRBV5-4 to TRBJ2-5; 9 bases match TRBD1. The CDR3 length is 14 residues. Germline CDR1 is SGHNT and CDR2 is YYREEE (reference sequence). J gave up 5 bases and V 5 bases, and 7 bases lay outside the gene matches. Written as DNA, the CDR3 is TGTGCCAGCAGTTTCTCGACAGGGGGTGAGACCCAGTACTTC. It is translated as CASSFSTGGETQYF.

This rearrangement joins TRBV29-1 to TRBJ1-1; no clear D gene. Per germline, CDR1 SQVTM and CDR2 ANQGSEA. The CDR3 extends over 14 amino acids. This CDR3 is CSALPGSLNTEAFF. The CDR3 DNA is TGCAGTGCCCTTCCGGGCAGCTTGAACACTGAAGCTTTCTTT.

This CDR3 is CASSPRWPFYYEQYF. CDR3 DNA sequence: TGTGCCAGCAGTCCCCGTTGGCCCTTCTACTACGAGCAGTACTTC. This rearrangement joins TRBV27 to TRBJ2-7; no reliable D call. The V end was cut by 5 bases, the J end by 3 bases, with 17 bases between. This CDR3 region has 15 residues. The germline CDR1 and CDR2 sequences are MNHEY and SMNVEV (reference sequence).

The chain employs TRBV18 and TRBJ1-1; 9 positions agree with TRBD1. Germline CDR1 is KGHSH and CDR2 is LQKENI. This CDR3 has 14 residues. Germline trimming cut 3 bases from V and 2 bases from J; bases unmatched to any gene: 1. As DNA, the CDR3 is TGTGCCAGCTCACCGGGACAGGGAAACACTGAAGCTTTCTTT. This sequence encodes CASSPGQGNTEAFF.

The chain has TRBV5-1 and TRBJ2-1; a possible D gene is TRBD1 (5 bases). CDR3 length: 12 residues. Trimming took 2 bases from V and 10 from J, leaving 10 bases between them. Germline-derived CDR1 and CDR2 are SGHRS and YFSETQ. The CDR3 spells CASSFSGWEQFF. In DNA, the CDR3 is TGCGCCAGCAGCTTTTCAGGGTGGGAGCAGTTCTTC.

The chain uses TRBV6-1 and TRBJ2-7; 7 bases are a match to TRBD2. The J segment lost 3 bases and the V segment lost 6 bases, leaving 11 bases of the junction unmatched. This CDR3 region has 15 residues. Germline V gives CDR1 MNHNS, CDR2 SASEGT. Here the CDR3 reads CASRDRTRRDYEQYF. As DNA, the CDR3 is TGTGCCAGCAGAGATAGGACTAGACGGGACTACGAGCAGTACTTC.

The CDR3 spells CSAGRETQYF. In DNA form, the CDR3 reads TGCAGCGCCGGGCGAGAGACCCAGTACTTC. The V and J genes are TRBV29-1 and TRBJ2-5, with unresolved D. Per germline, CDR1 SQVTM and CDR2 ANQGSEA. The CDR3 extends over 10 amino acids. Between the trimmed V and J ends, which lost 7 bases and 4 bases, there was a span of 7 bases.

The chain joins TRBV7-9 to TRBJ2-3, with TRBD2 matching over 11 bases. V shed 0 bases, J shed 0 bases, and the junction held 5 bases outside the gene matches. The CDR3 consists of 18 residues. Per germline, CDR1 SEHNR and CDR2 FQNEAQ (reference sequence). This CDR3 reads CASSLAIGLAGSTDTQYF. DNA of the CDR3: TGTGCCAGCAGCTTAGCGATCGGACTAGCGGGTAGCACAGATACGCAGTATTTT.

The chain couples TRBV30 to TRBJ1-2, with 7 bases matching TRBD1. This CDR3 spans 13 amino acids. V dropped 2 bases and J dropped 7; count of bases not matched to a gene: 7. In germline, CDR1 is GTSNPN, CDR2 SVGIG (reference sequence). The CDR3 DNA sequence: TGTGCCTGGAGTTTGACAGGGCTTGGTGGCTACACCTTC. Translation gives CAWSLTGLGGYTF.

The chain couples TRBV6-5 to TRBJ1-3; no firm D call. The germline V gene encodes CDR1 MNHEY and CDR2 SVGAGI. Trimming cost V 2 bases and J 0 bases, with 8 bases left between them. This CDR3 is 15 amino acids long. Here the CDR3 reads CASSYGGGSGNTIYF. The CDR3 DNA reads TGTGCCAGCAGTTACGGTGGCGGCTCTGGAAACACCATATATTTT.

The gene calls are TRBV11-2 and TRBJ1-4; TRBD1 aligns across 9 bases. Germline trimming cut 6 bases from V and 8 bases from J; bases unmatched to any gene: 7. This CDR3 has 14 amino acids. In germline, CDR1 is SGHAT, CDR2 FQNNGV. CDR3: CASSPQGAGEKLFF. The CDR3 bases are TGTGCCAGCAGTCCACAGGGGGCGGGAGAAAAACTGTTTTTT. The full variable domain, its missing parts supplied by reference TRBV11-2 and TRBJ1-4, is EAGVAQSPRYKIIEKRQSVAFWCNPISGHATLYWYQQILGQGPKLLIQFQNNGVVDDSQLPKDRFSAERLKGVDSTLKIQPAKLEDSAVYLCASSPQGAGEKLFFGSGTQLSVL.

The V gene is TRBV7-3, the J gene TRBJ2-3, with D possibly being TRBD2 (6 bases). Trimming removed 1 base at V and 1 base at J, with 15 bases between. CDR1 is SGHTA and CDR2 is FQGTGA in the germline V gene. This CDR3 has 17 amino acids. CDR3 sequence (DNA): TGTGCCAGCAGCTTAAGGGGCCCGGGGGTCCGCACAGATACGCAGTATTTT. Its protein is CASSLRGPGVRTDTQYF. Drawing the rest from reference TRBV7-3 and TRBJ2-3, the complete variable domain is GAGVSQTPSNKVTEKGKYVELRCDPISGHTALYWYRQSLGQGPEFLIYFQGTGAADDSGLPNDRFFAVRPEGSVSTLKIQRTERGDSAVYLCASSLRGPGVRTDTQYFGPGTRLTVL.

This sequence joins TRBV7-9 and TRBJ2-1; D may correspond to TRBD1 or TRBD2 (6 bases each). Per germline, CDR1 SEHNR and CDR2 FQNEAQ (reference sequence). Trimming cost V 1 base and J 7 bases, with 11 bases left between them. CDR3 length: 14 residues. The CDR3 protein is CASSLGGGWNEQFF. CDR3 nucleotides: TGTGCCAGCAGCTTAGGAGGGGGGTGGAATGAGCAGTTCTTC.

The chain combines TRBV9 with TRBJ2-3; 8 bases are shared with TRBD2. This CDR3 contains 12 residues. Germline CDR1 reads SGDLS; CDR2 reads YYNGEE. J was trimmed by 9 bases and V by 4 bases; bases with no gene match: 4. Here the CDR3 DNA reads TGTGCCAGCAGCCCCCGGGGGGGGACGCAGTATTTT. Its translation: CASSPRGGTQYF.

This chain uses TRBV10-3 with TRBJ2-7; 10 bases fit TRBD1. The CDR3 extends over 15 amino acids. V shed 5 bases, J shed 2 bases, and the junction held 6 bases outside the gene matches. Germline V CDR1 and CDR2: ENHRY, SYGVKD. The chain's CDR3 is CAISPGQGTTYEQYF. The CDR3 bases are TGTGCCATCAGTCCGGGACAGGGGACCACCTACGAGCAGTACTTC.

The chain uses TRBV7-3 and TRBJ2-1, with 7 nucleotides matching TRBD2. Losses at the gene ends were 4 bases for V and 7 bases for J; bases not matched to a gene: 22. This CDR3 has 19 residues. In germline, CDR1 is SGHTA, CDR2 FQGTGA. The CDR3 here is CASSSDFGSGLAGVNEQFF. As DNA, the CDR3 is TGTGCCAGCAGCTCCGACTTTGGCTCTGGGCTGGCGGGAGTTAATGAGCAGTTCTTC.

The chain links TRBV19 to TRBJ2-7; TRBD2 aligns across 7 bases. Per the germline V gene, CDR1 is LNHDA and CDR2 is SQIVND (reference sequence). This CDR3 contains 15 residues. J lost 1 base, V lost 5 bases, and 8 bases had no gene match. The CDR3 DNA is TGTGCCAGTAGTCCTTGGACTAGTACTTCCTACGAGCAGTACTTC. It codes for CASSPWTSTSYEQYF.

The chain carries TRBV19 and TRBJ1-1; D remains unclear. Germline-derived CDR1 and CDR2 are LNHDA and SQIVND (reference sequence). V gave up 4 bases and J gave up 1 base, with 10 bases separating them. The CDR3 sequence is 14 residues long. CDR3 in DNA: TGTGCCAGTAGTACCCTCGCAGGGAACACTGAAGCTTTCTTT. Protein: CASSTLAGNTEAFF. Variable domain in full (rest from reference TRBV19 and TRBJ1-1): DGGITQSPKYLFRKEGQNVTLSCEQNLNHDAMYWYRQDPGQGLRLIYYSQIVNDFQKGDIAEGYSVSREKKESFPLTVTSAQKNPTAFYLCASSTLAGNTEAFFGQGTRLTVV.

CDR3 coding DNA: TGTGCCAGCAGCGCTTATATGAACACTGAAGCTTTCTTT. Protein sequence: CASSAYMNTEAFF. The chain uses TRBV9 and TRBJ1-1; D is unclear. The germline gives CDR1 SGDLS, CDR2 YYNGEE. V gave up 3 bases and J gave up 0 bases, with 6 bases separating them. The CDR3 contains 13 residues.

This clone was detected only once. CDR3 sequence: CSVPVTGTEAFF. The CDR3, as DNA: TGCAGCGTTCCGGTTACGGGGACTGAAGCTTTCTTT. This rearrangement joins TRBV29-1 to TRBJ1-1; no clear D gene. This CDR3 is 12 amino acids long. CDR1 and CDR2 from the germline V gene are SQVTM and ANQGSEA. Trimming left V 5 bases short and J 5 bases short, with 12 bases between.

The V gene is TRBV5-4, the J gene TRBJ2-5; D perhaps matches TRBD2 (5 bases). Germline values: CDR1 SGHNT, CDR2 YYREEE (reference sequence). This CDR3 comprises 16 residues. V was shortened by 1 base and J by 1 base, with 14 bases between the two germline ends. CDR3 DNA sequence: TGTGCCAGCAGCTTGCCGGGGTCCCAGGCCCAAGAGACCCAGTACTTC. It yields the protein CASSLPGSQAQETQYF.